This record covers a single T cell receptor beta chain. Trimming at V came to 5 bases and at J to 2 bases, leaving 6 bases not matched to a gene. Germline values: CDR1 SGHTA, CDR2 FQGNSA. The CDR3 spans 14 residues. The record originates from a study of blood T cell repertoires in COVID-19. Study as a whole: Samples of COVID-19 (acute and convalescent) were obtained from the United States, Italy and Spain. The cDNA or gDNA used as material had been derived from T cells, B-cell-depleted T cells, or PBMCs.

Authors' analysis steps: Counts of nucleated cells, estimated from reference gene primer amplification, were obtained. Only in-frame clones appear in the TCRdb table, and some are missing; sequencing was by immunoSEQ multiplex PCR. V, J and clone size are taken as reported in that table, and D and trimming were inferred from the DNA itself. The data hold around 69,000 clones, with approximately 85% observed a single time. J is TRBJ2-7 and V is TRBV7-2; 7 bases agree with TRBD2. This clonotype was obtained from a man aged 50 to 59 with acute or convalescent COVID-19. Sequenced sample: peripheral blood. CDR3 residues: CASSPREAAYEQYF. The CDR3 nucleotides read TGTGCCAGCAGCCCCCGGGAGGCCGCCTACGAGCAGTACTTC.